Listed below are T cell receptor beta chains from one sample, sequenced in a study of cytomegalovirus exposure and HLA in healthy donors. Repertoires were generated with immunoSEQ multiplex PCR, while TCRdb's copy carries only in-frame clones and drops some. This sample yields roughly 150,000 clones, of which 70% to 80% are seen a single time; approximately 1.5% belongs to the top ten. Sequenced sample: PBMCs. The source is a male donor in good health and CMV-seronegative. CDR3s include the opening cysteine and the closing phenylalanine or tryptophan. The D gene is left open where the match is weak. Size tells how often a clone was seen (once, few, many) or the class of an expanded clone, and some rows leave it out.

J gene | D gene | clone size | V gene | CDR3 DNA | CDR3 protein
TRBJ2-3 | TRBD1 | few | TRBV4-2 | TGTGCCAGCAGCCCCCGGACAGGGATCGGCACAGATACGCAGTATTTT | CASSPRTGIGTDTQYF
TRBJ2-3 | - | - | TRBV5-6 | TGTGCCAGCAGCTCAACAGGGTCACAAGATACGCAGTATTTT | CASSSTGSQDTQYF
TRBJ2-7 | TRBD1 | - | TRBV4-1 | TGCGCCAGCAGCCCTTTGGGGGACAGGGGGGACGAGCAGTACTTC | CASSPLGDRGDEQYF
TRBJ1-6 | - | few | TRBV30 | TGTGCCTGGAGGGGCGATAATTCACCCCTCCACTTT | CAWRGDNSPLHF
TRBJ1-4 | TRBD1 | few | TRBV18 | TGTGCCAGCTCACCGGACAGGGGGGTCGCTAATGAAAAACTGTTTTTT | CASSPDRGVANEKLFF
TRBJ1-2 | TRBD1 | few | TRBV27 | TGTGCCAGCAGTTTATCGTGGACAGGCTATGGCTACACCTTC | CASSLSWTGYGYTF
TRBJ1-1 | - | - | TRBV27 | TGTGCCAGCAGTCCCAGACAGAACACTGAAGCTTTCTTT | CASSPRQNTEAFF
TRBJ1-5 | - | - | TRBV7-2 | TGTGCCAGCAGCGTCCAACTCCAGGGCGGCAAGCCCCAGCATTTT | CASSVQLQGGKPQHF
TRBJ1-1 | - | - | TRBV7-6 | TGTGCCAGCAGCTTAGACAGGGATAACACTGAAGCTTTCTTT | CASSLDRDNTEAFF
TRBJ2-2 | TRBD2 | - | TRBV11-3 | TGTGCCAGCAGCCCCGGACTAGCGGGGGTTCGGGGCACCGGGGAGCTGTTTTTT | CASSPGLAGVRGTGELFF
TRBJ2-4 | TRBD1 | few | TRBV27 | TGTGCCAGCAGCCGGGACAGGGGAAACATTCAGTACTTC | CASSRDRGNIQYF
TRBJ2-6 | - | few | TRBV18 | TGTGCCAGCTCACCTCTCGGTCAGGGCTTTGGTGGGGCCAACGTCCTGACTTTC | CASSPLGQGFGGANVLTF
TRBJ1-1 | TRBD1 | once | TRBV11-2 | TGTGCCAGCAGCTCGGCGGGACAGGGAGGGTCCGCAGCTTTCTTT | CASSSAGQGGSAAFF
TRBJ1-2 | TRBD1 | few | TRBV10-3 | TGTGCCATCAGTGAAGGGGGCGCGGGCGGCTACACCTTC | CAISEGGAGGYTF
TRBJ2-3 | TRBD1 | - | TRBV11-3 | TGTGCCAGCAGCTCTCCCGTTGACAGGGGGCCCCCTACGCAGTATTTT | CASSSPVDRGPPTQYF
TRBJ2-2 | - | - | TRBV6-1 | TGTGCCAGCAGTGATGTGGCTTGGCGGAGCAACACCGGGGAGCTGTTTTTT | CASSDVAWRSNTGELFF
TRBJ1-6 | TRBD1 | once | TRBV27 | TGTGCCAGCAGTCTCTCCAGGACAGGGGTTTTATCACCCCTCCACTTT | CASSLSRTGVLSPLHF
TRBJ2-1 | TRBD2 | - | TRBV7-3 | TGTGCCAGCAGCTTATACAGCGGGACGATCGATGAGCAGTTCTTC | CASSLYSGTIDEQFF
TRBJ2-2 | TRBD2 | - | TRBV15 | TGTGCCACCAGCAGAGAACTAGCGGGGGTATCCGGGGAGCTGTTTTTT | CATSRELAGVSGELFF
TRBJ1-2 | - | - | TRBV7-8 | TGTGCCAGCAGCTTATTACAGGGCGGCTACACCTTC | CASSLLQGGYTF
TRBJ2-3 | TRBD2 | - | TRBV29-1 | TGCAGCGGCAAACTAGCGGGAACAGATACGCAGTATTTT | CSGKLAGTDTQYF
TRBJ2-7 | - | - | TRBV27 | TGTGCCAGCCGCCGACTCGACAGTTACGAGCAGTACTTC | CASRRLDSYEQYF
TRBJ2-1 | TRBD1 | once | TRBV28 | TGTGCCAGCAGTTCCAGGGGACAGGGTGGTGGACGCAATGAGCAGTTCTTC | CASSSRGQGGGRNEQFF
TRBJ2-7 | TRBD2 | - | TRBV29-1 | TGCAGCGTTGGTAGTCTAGCGGGAGGCGAGCAGTACTTC | CSVGSLAGGEQYF
TRBJ2-3 | - | - | TRBV7-3 | TGTGCCAGCAGCTCGACAGGTTGGGGAAGGACGCAGTATTTT | CASSSTGWGRTQYF
TRBJ2-5 | TRBD2 | - | TRBV2 | TGTGCCAGCAGGCTAGCGGGGGTAAAGAGTCGGGAGCAGTACTTC | CASRLAGVKSREQYF
TRBJ2-1 | TRBD2 | - | TRBV7-3 | TGTGCCAGCAGCTTAGGTAGCGGGGGACTCTACAATGAGCAGTTCTTC | CASSLGSGGLYNEQFF
TRBJ2-7 | - | once | TRBV27 | TGTGCCAGCAGTAATGGAGTGGACGAGCAGTACTTC | CASSNGVDEQYF
TRBJ2-2 | - | - | TRBV5-1 | TGCGCCAGCAGCTTCGCGGGGGCCGGGACCGGGGAGCTGTTTTTT | CASSFAGAGTGELFF
TRBJ2-3 | TRBD1 | - | TRBV7-3 | TGTGCCAGCAGCCAAAGAGGGGGCCAAGGAGATACGCAGTATTTT | CASSQRGGQGDTQYF
TRBJ1-2 | - | - | TRBV6-1 | TGTGCCAGCAGGGAGGCCTATGGCTACACCTTC | CASREAYGYTF
TRBJ2-2 | - | - | TRBV7-2 | TGTGCCAGCAGCCAACGAGGCAGCGCCCCCGGGGAGCTGTTTTTT | CASSQRGSAPGELFF
TRBJ2-3 | - | - | TRBV15 | TGTGCCACCAGCAGAGATTGGGGGCGCAACTTCGATACGCAGTATTTT | CATSRDWGRNFDTQYF
TRBJ2-3 | TRBD1 | once | TRBV6-4 | TGTGCCAGCAGTAGGGACCGGGACAGTAGCACAGATACGCAGTATTTT | CASSRDRDSSTDTQYF
TRBJ1-5 | - | - | TRBV5-6 | TGTGCCAGCACACAGGGTCGGGGCAATCAGCCCCAGCATTTT | CASTQGRGNQPQHF
TRBJ1-2 | - | - | TRBV7-9 | TGTGCCAGCAGCTTAGGCCAGGGAGGCTACACCTTC | CASSLGQGGYTF
TRBJ2-5 | - | - | TRBV29-1 | TGCAGCGTGGACAGACAAGAGACCCAGTACTTC | CSVDRQETQYF
TRBJ2-1 | - | - | TRBV5-1 | TGCGCCAGCAGCTTGGGGGACTCGTACAATGAGCAGTTCTTC | CASSLGDSYNEQFF
TRBJ1-5 | TRBD1 | - | TRBV5-8 | TGTGCCAGCAGCTGGGCGACAGGGTCGGGCAATCAGCCCCAGCATTTT | CASSWATGSGNQPQHF
TRBJ2-7 | TRBD1 | - | TRBV7-2 | TGTGCCAGCAGCTTAGCGACAGGGCTCGAGCAGTACTTC | CASSLATGLEQYF
TRBJ2-2 | - | - | TRBV5-5 | TGTGCCAGCAGCCCACGACTAGGATATACCGGGGAGCTGTTTTTT | CASSPRLGYTGELFF
TRBJ1-1 | - | - | TRBV5-1 | TGCGCCAGCAGCTTGGCCGGCAGGGGCCGGACTGAAGCTTTCTTT | CASSLAGRGRTEAFF
TRBJ2-5 | - | once | TRBV5-1 | TGCGCCAGCAGCGGCGGGCTAGTCGCCGGGGAGACCCAGTACTTC | CASSGGLVAGETQYF
TRBJ2-5 | TRBD1 | few | TRBV13 | TGTGCCAGCAGCCGGAAGATTCAGGGGGAAGAGACCCAGTACTTC | CASSRKIQGEETQYF
TRBJ1-1 | - | - | TRBV28 | TGTGCCAGCAGTCGTGGGGGGGTATCGCGGAACACTGAAGCTTTCTTT | CASSRGGVSRNTEAFF
TRBJ2-1 | TRBD1 | - | TRBV29-1 | TGCAGCGTTGAAATGGGACAGGGTCTACCTCGTGAGCAGTTCTTC | CSVEMGQGLPREQFF
TRBJ1-4 | - | once | TRBV5-6 | TGTGCCAGCAGCTTGGGATGGGGGCAGGTCGAAAAACTGTTTTTT | CASSLGWGQVEKLFF
TRBJ2-7 | TRBD1 | once | TRBV7-9 | TGTGCCAGCATCCCCGGGACAGGCTTTACCTACGAGCAGTACTTC | CASIPGTGFTYEQYF
TRBJ2-1 | - | - | TRBV5-1 | TGCGCCAGCAGCTTAACGGGAGATACTTACAATGAGCAGTTCTTC | CASSLTGDTYNEQFF
TRBJ1-6 | - | - | TRBV7-8 | TGTGCCAGCAGCTTAGTAAATTCACCCCTCCACTTT | CASSLVNSPLHF
TRBJ2-7 | TRBD1 | few | TRBV6-1 | TGTGCCAGCAGCCGGACAGGGAAGATCTACGAGCAGTACTTC | CASSRTGKIYEQYF